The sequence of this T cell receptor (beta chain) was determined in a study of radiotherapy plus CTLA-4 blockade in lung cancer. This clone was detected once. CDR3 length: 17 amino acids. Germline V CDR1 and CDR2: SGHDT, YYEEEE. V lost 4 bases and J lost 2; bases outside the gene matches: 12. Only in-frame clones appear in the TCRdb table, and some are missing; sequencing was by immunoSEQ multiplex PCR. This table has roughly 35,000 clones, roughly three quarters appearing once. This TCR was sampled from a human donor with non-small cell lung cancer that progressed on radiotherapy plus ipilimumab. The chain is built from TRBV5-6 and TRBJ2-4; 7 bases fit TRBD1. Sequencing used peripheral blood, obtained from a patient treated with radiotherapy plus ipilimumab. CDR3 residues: CASSPLPGTASKNIQYF. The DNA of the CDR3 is TGTGCCAGCAGCCCGCTCCCCGGGACAGCATCCAAAAACATTCAGTACTTC.